What follows describes a single T cell receptor beta chain. Antigen: not known. This specimen comes from a study of T cells in localized non-small cell lung cancer. Findings and caveats of the study: The study sequenced only one region of the tumor. As a result, intratumor heterogeneity could not be excluded and remains possible. Of the top 100 tumor clones, median about 56 were in adjacent lung, about 30 among its top 100. Elevated circulating T cell density in blood was associated with longer overall survival. T cell clonality was highest in uninvolved adjacent lung, above tumor.

CDR3 length: 13 amino acids. Unmatched junction bases numbered 4, after V lost 6 bases and J lost 7 bases. CDR1 and CDR2 (germline): MNHEY, SVGAGI. Profiling relied on immunoSEQ multiplex PCR, and the TCRdb table lists in-frame clones only, not all of them. The sample shows tens of thousands of clones, 88% of them seen only once. The sequencing here drew on peripheral blood, taken before any cancer treatment. This chain joins TRBV6-5 and TRBJ1-2; 11 bases map to TRBD1. This TCR was recovered from a female donor aged 60 or older with stage I squamous cell lung carcinoma. CDR3 in amino acids: CASSGQGAGGYTF. The CDR3 nucleotides read TGTGCCAGCAGCGGACAGGGGGCGGGTGGCTACACCTTC.